A selection of T cell receptor beta chains follows, all from one sample in a study of control samples from healthy donors and cancer patients. Libraries were prepared by immunoSEQ multiplex PCR; TCRdb keeps only in-frame clonotypes and omits some of them. The data show about 140,000 clones, more than 85% seen once. The sequencing input was blood. These receptors originate from a woman younger than 45 in good health. Each CDR3 is given with its conserved first and last residue. A D gene is named only where the DNA matches it firmly. The listing skips clone size in some rows; elsewhere it reads once, few, many or a size class.

TRBV7-9	TRBJ2-4	NA	NA	TGTGCCAGCAGCCCACCGGGCGGGACAGCCAAAAACATTCAGTACTTC	CASSPPGGTAKNIQYF
TRBV11-3	TRBJ2-3	NA	TRBD2	TGTGCCAGCAGCCCAGGGACTAGCGGGAATTTGGATACGCAGTATTTT	CASSPGTSGNLDTQYF
TRBV7-3	TRBJ1-1	NA	NA	TGTGCCAGCAGCTCACAGGGCGGCTCGAACACTGAAGCTTTCTTT	CASSSQGGSNTEAFF
TRBV7-9	TRBJ2-2	NA	NA	TGTGCCAGCAGCTTAGGTGTCGACTCCGGGGAGCTGTTTTTT	CASSLGVDSGELFF
TRBV4-1	TRBJ2-1	NA	TRBD2	TGCGCCAGCAGCCACGGGACTAGCGGTGACACTCCCTACAATGAGCAGTTCTTC	CASSHGTSGDTPYNEQFF
TRBV11-2	TRBJ2-7	NA	NA	TGTGCCAGCAGGCGTGTAGCCTACGAGCAGTGCTTC	CASRRVAYEQCF
TRBV5-1	TRBJ2-3	NA	TRBD1	TGCGCCAGCAGCTCCTCCCTCCGGGACAGGGATCACGCAGATACGCAGTATTTT	CASSSSLRDRDHADTQYF
TRBV3-1/TRBV3-2	TRBJ2-1	NA	TRBD2	TGTGCCAGCAGCCACGGACTAGCGGGAGTCCCTGAGCAGTTCTTC	CASSHGLAGVPEQFF
TRBV21-1	TRBJ2-7	NA	NA	TGTGCCAGCAGCAAGGGCTACGAGCAGTACTTC	CASSKGYEQYF
TRBV6-5	TRBJ2-7	NA	NA	TGTGCCAGCCATGATTCCTACGAGCAGTACTTC	CASHDSYEQYF
TRBV19	TRBJ2-2	NA	NA	TGTGCCAGTAGTATTGTCCGCAGGGCCGGGGAGCTGTTTTTT	CASSIVRRAGELFF
TRBV2	TRBJ2-2	NA	TRBD2	TGTGCCAGTCAGCGGGAGGGCACCGGGGAGCTGTTTTTT	CASQREGTGELFF
TRBV27	TRBJ1-5	NA	TRBD1	TGTGCCAGTGGACAGGGATCGGTAAGCAATCAGCCCCAGCATTTT	CASGQGSVSNQPQHF
TRBV23-1	TRBJ1-6	NA	NA	TGCGCCAGCAGTCAGACCCACTCCCCTAAGGAACAGGGTAGGATCAATTCACCCCTCCACTTT	CASSQTHSPKEQGRINSPLHF
TRBV10-1	TRBJ2-1	NA	NA	TGCGCCAGCGGAGGGCGTCGCGACCTGGGGCAGTTCTTC	CASGGRRDLGQFF
TRBV5-1	TRBJ1-1	NA	NA	TGCGCCAGCAGCTTGGGGACAGTTTACACTGAAGCTTTCTTT	CASSLGTVYTEAFF
TRBV2	TRBJ2-7	NA	NA	TGTGCCAGCGGGGGGTGGGGCGACGAGCAGTACTTC	CASGGWGDEQYF
TRBV14	TRBJ2-2	NA	NA	TGTGCCAGCAGCCAGACAAACACCGGGGAGCTGTTTTTT	CASSQTNTGELFF
TRBV18	TRBJ2-5	once	NA	TGTGCCAGCTCACCGGGTATAAACCAAGAGACCCAGTACTTC	CASSPGINQETQYF
TRBV2	TRBJ1-3	NA	NA	TGTGCCAGCAGTGAGGTGGTCTCTGGAAACACCATATATTTT	CASSEVVSGNTIYF
TRBV24-1	TRBJ1-6	NA	TRBD1	TGTGCCACCAGTGATTGGGACAGGGAGACCTATAATTCACCCCTCCACTTT	CATSDWDRETYNSPLHF
TRBV7-8	TRBJ1-5	NA	TRBD1	TGTGCCAGCAGCTTCGATCAGGGGGCGGGGAATCAGCCCCAGCATTTT	CASSFDQGAGNQPQHF
TRBV5-1	TRBJ1-5	NA	NA	TGCGCCAGCAGCTTGGAGGGGCAGGGCAATCAGCCCCAGCATTTT	CASSLEGQGNQPQHF
TRBV5-1	TRBJ2-7	NA	NA	TGCGCCAGCAGCTCCCACCCTGCTGAGACCTACGAGCAGTACTTC	CASSSHPAETYEQYF
TRBV5-1	TRBJ2-7	NA	TRBD2	TGCGCCAGCAGCTTGGGGTCCCTCGCGACTAGCGGACGGAGGGACGAGCAGTACTTC	CASSLGSLATSGRRDEQYF
TRBV6-5	TRBJ2-7	few	TRBD1	TGTGCCAGCAGTCCCGGACAGGGGGAGTACGAGCAGTACTTC	CASSPGQGEYEQYF
TRBV15	TRBJ1-1	NA	NA	TGTGCCACCAGCAGAGAGAGGGATGAAGCTTTCTTT	CATSRERDEAFF
TRBV4-2	TRBJ2-1	once	TRBD2	TGTGCCAGCAGCCAAGACCCACTGGGAGCGGGAAATGAGCAGTTCTTC	CASSQDPLGAGNEQFF
TRBV24-1	TRBJ2-3	NA	NA	TGTGCCACCAGTCTGCCTTTTAACACAGATACGCAGTATTTT	CATSLPFNTDTQYF
TRBV20-1	TRBJ2-3	NA	NA	TGCAGTGAGGGCGGCACAGATACGCAGTATTTT	CSEGGTDTQYF
TRBV13	TRBJ1-3	NA	NA	TGTGCCAGCAGCCCGGGGGGTGAAGCTGGAAACACCATATATTTT	CASSPGGEAGNTIYF
TRBV7-8	TRBJ2-7	NA	TRBD1	TGTGCCAGCAGCCCCCAGGGGGCGAAGTACGAGCAGTACTTC	CASSPQGAKYEQYF
TRBV7-9	TRBJ2-1	NA	TRBD2	TGTGCCAGCAGCACTCCTAGCGGGCCAAACTCCTACAATGAGCAGTTCTTC	CASSTPSGPNSYNEQFF
TRBV6-5	TRBJ1-1	NA	TRBD1	TGTGCCAGCAGCAGGGACAGGGAAGACACTGAAGCTTTCTTT	CASSRDREDTEAFF
TRBV3-1/TRBV3-2	TRBJ2-7	NA	NA	TGTGCCAGCAGCCAAGAGGTCCACCCCTACGAGCAGTACTTC	CASSQEVHPYEQYF
TRBV28	TRBJ2-7	NA	TRBD1	TGTGCCAGCAGTCCGGGACAGGGCTACGAGCAGTACTTC	CASSPGQGYEQYF
TRBV28	TRBJ1-1	NA	TRBD1	TGTGCCACCCAGGGACAGGGTAGGCCTGAAGCTTTCTTT	CATQGQGRPEAFF
TRBV14	TRBJ1-4	few	NA	TGTGCCAGCAGCCAAATCGGGCAATTGAATGAAAAACTGTTTTTT	CASSQIGQLNEKLFF
TRBV4-2	TRBJ2-3	once	NA	TGTGCCAGCAGCCCTATAGGGTCACCGGTAATCACAGATACGCAGTATTTT	CASSPIGSPVITDTQYF
TRBV3-1/TRBV3-2	TRBJ1-4	NA	TRBD1	TGTGCCAGCAGCCCATCCGGACAGGCGGAGAACAATGAAAAACTGTTTTTT	CASSPSGQAENNEKLFF
TRBV28	TRBJ1-5	NA	TRBD1	TGTGCCAGCGACAGGGCGAGCAATCAGCCCCAGCATTTT	CASDRASNQPQHF
TRBV15	TRBJ2-5	few	NA	TGTGCCACCAGCAGAACTCCAGGGCGGGAGACCCAGTACTTC	CATSRTPGRETQYF
TRBV28	TRBJ2-1	once	TRBD2	TGTGCCAGCAGTTTAGGGACTAGCTCCCACAATGAGCAGTTCTTC	CASSLGTSSHNEQFF
TRBV7-8	TRBJ1-5	NA	NA	TGTGCCAGCAATCCGAGCGGCAATCAGCCCCAGCATTTT	CASNPSGNQPQHF
TRBV11-2	TRBJ1-2	once	TRBD1	TGTGCCAGCAGCTTCTTGCCGACAGGGGCTACAGGGGGCTACACCTTC	CASSFLPTGATGGYTF
TRBV3-1/TRBV3-2	TRBJ2-7	NA	TRBD2	TGTGCCAGCAGCCAGACTAGCGGGTCCTACGAGCAGTACTTC	CASSQTSGSYEQYF
TRBV3-1/TRBV3-2	TRBJ1-2	NA	TRBD1	TGTGCCAGCAGCCTCGGACAGGCATACTATGGCTACACCTTC	CASSLGQAYYGYTF
TRBV7-2	TRBJ2-1	NA	TRBD2	TGTGCCAGCAGCTTAGAGTGGGGGGGAGGGAACAATGAGCAGTTCTTC	CASSLEWGGGNNEQFF
TRBV7-3	TRBJ1-1	NA	NA	TGTGCCAGCAGCCCGAACGGGGGGGCTGAAGCTTTCTTT	CASSPNGGAEAFF
TRBV29-1	TRBJ1-1	NA	NA	TGCAGCGCCGGCGCGGGGGGGGACACTGAAGCTTTCTTT	CSAGAGGDTEAFF
TRBV7-9	TRBJ2-7	NA	TRBD2	TGTGCCAGCAGCTTACTATCCGGGACTAGGGGAGGCGAGCAGTACTTC	CASSLLSGTRGGEQYF
TRBV19	TRBJ2-7	NA	NA	TGTGCCAGTAGTATAGGACGACTCTACGAGCAGTACTTC	CASSIGRLYEQYF
TRBV29-1	TRBJ2-3	NA	NA	TGCAGCGTTGTTTCCCAGGGCACAGATACGCAGTATTTT	CSVVSQGTDTQYF
TRBV18	TRBJ1-1	NA	NA	TGTGCCAGCTCACCACCGGCGGGGACCGCGAACACTGAAGCTTTCTTT	CASSPPAGTANTEAFF
TRBV9	TRBJ2-5	NA	NA	TGTGCCAGCAGCGTAGAGGGCCAGAGGGAGACCCAGTACTTC	CASSVEGQRETQYF
TRBV5-1	TRBJ2-3	NA	NA	TGCGCCAGCAGCTTGATTGAGCGGGGCACAGATACGCAGTATTTT	CASSLIERGTDTQYF
TRBV3-1/TRBV3-2	TRBJ1-2	NA	NA	TGTGCCAGCAGCCGCGAACCAACAGCCCTCTCCTTC	CASSREPTALSF
TRBV5-4	TRBJ1-6	NA	NA	TGTGCCAGCAGCTTGGGGGGAAGCGGAAATTCACCCCTCCACTTT	CASSLGGSGNSPLHF
TRBV14	TRBJ1-1	NA	NA	TGTGCCAGCAGCAAGCAGGGAAACACTGAAGCTTTCTTT	CASSKQGNTEAFF
TRBV19	TRBJ2-1	NA	TRBD2	TGTGCCAGTAGTCCCCTCCGGACTAGCGTCAATCAAGAGCAGTTCTTC	CASSPLRTSVNQEQFF